This T cell receptor (beta chain) was sequenced for a study of early T cells in non-severe SARS-CoV-2 infection. About the research overall: The study sequenced bulk RNA from unsorted whole blood, with chains unpaired. Study findings and constraints: Reliance on VDJdb matching favored anti-spike CD8 responses; private and CD4 specificities were missed.

Unique molecular identifiers tagged individual cDNA molecules. TCRdb itself ran the 5' RACE reads through MiXCR, one entry per CDR3 protein. The table records 45,000 to 50,000 distinct CDR3 sequences, around 6.5% of them present only once. This clonotype was picked up many times. Its antigen is currently unknown. The source material was whole blood, sampled at baseline. The source is an adult who was a healthcare worker with PCR-confirmed SARS-CoV-2 infection or an uninfected control (not recorded which).

The CDR3 nucleotides read TGTGCCAGCAGCCCCGGCAGGAGCTCCTACGAGCAGTACTTC. It is translated as CASSPGRSSYEQYF. The gene calls are TRBV7-9 and TRBJ2-7; D remains unclear. The V end lost 5 bases, the J end lost 0 bases, and 11 bases lay between the germline ends. The CDR3 runs to 14 residues. Germline CDR1 reads SEHNR; CDR2 reads FQNEAQ (reference sequence).